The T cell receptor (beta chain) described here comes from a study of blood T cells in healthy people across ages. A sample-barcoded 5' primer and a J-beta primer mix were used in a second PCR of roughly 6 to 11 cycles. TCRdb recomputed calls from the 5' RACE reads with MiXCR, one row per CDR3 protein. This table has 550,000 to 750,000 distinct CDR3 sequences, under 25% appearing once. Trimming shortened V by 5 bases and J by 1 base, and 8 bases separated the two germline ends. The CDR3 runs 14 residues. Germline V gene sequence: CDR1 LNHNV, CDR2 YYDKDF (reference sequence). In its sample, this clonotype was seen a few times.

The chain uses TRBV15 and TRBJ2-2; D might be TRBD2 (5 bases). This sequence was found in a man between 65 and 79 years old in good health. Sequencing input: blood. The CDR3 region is CATSGGMNTGELFF. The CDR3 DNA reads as TGTGCCACCAGCGGAGGAATGAACACCGGGGAGCTGTTTTTT.